This record covers a single T cell receptor beta chain. The record originates from a study of blood T cell repertoires in COVID-19. The Seattle patients, enrolled during active infection, were followed longitudinally. The assay was immunoSEQ multiplex PCR, and TCRdb's table has in-frame clones only and misses some. The table records about 250,000 clones, around 88% of them present only once. Germline-derived CDR1 and CDR2 are SGHAT and FQNNGV. The CDR3 covers 15 residues. V lost 4 bases, J lost 2 bases, and 3 bases stayed unmatched. The sample consisted of peripheral blood. This chain links TRBV11-2 with TRBJ2-1; 9 positions agree with TRBD1. The sequence was collected from a woman of 80 years or more with COVID-19, enrolled during active disease. The DNA of the CDR3 is TGTGCCAGCAGCTCCCGACAGGGGGCCTACAATGAGCAGTTCTTC. Encoded protein: CASSSRQGAYNEQFF.